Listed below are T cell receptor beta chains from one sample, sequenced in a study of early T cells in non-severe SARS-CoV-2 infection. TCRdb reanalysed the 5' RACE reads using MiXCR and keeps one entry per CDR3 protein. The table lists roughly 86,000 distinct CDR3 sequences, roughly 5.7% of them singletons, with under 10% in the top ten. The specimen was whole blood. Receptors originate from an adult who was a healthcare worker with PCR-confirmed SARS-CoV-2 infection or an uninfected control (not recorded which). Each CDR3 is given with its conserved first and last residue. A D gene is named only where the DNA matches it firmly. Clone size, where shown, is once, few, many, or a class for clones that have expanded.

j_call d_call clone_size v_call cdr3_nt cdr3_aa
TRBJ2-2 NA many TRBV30 TGTGCCTGGAAGAACTCCGGGACGGTCACCGGGGAGCTGTTTTTT CAWKNSGTVTGELFF
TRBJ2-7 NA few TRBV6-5 TGTGCCAGCAGTTACCAATCGCGGGACGGGGCCTCCTACGAGCAGTACTTC CASSYQSRDGASYEQYF
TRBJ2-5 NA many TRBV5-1 TGCGCCAGCAGCTTGAGGGCGGACCAAGAGACCCAGTACTTC CASSLRADQETQYF
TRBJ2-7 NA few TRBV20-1 TGCAGTGCTAGTGGGGAGAGTATATCCTACGAGCAGTACTTC CSASGESISYEQYF
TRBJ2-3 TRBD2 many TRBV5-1 TGCGCCAGCAGCTTGGTAGCGGGGGAGGCAGATACGCAGTATTTT CASSLVAGEADTQYF
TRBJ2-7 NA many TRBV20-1 TGCAGTGCTAACCGGGGCGGGGACAGCTCCTACGAGCAGTACTTC CSANRGGDSSYEQYF
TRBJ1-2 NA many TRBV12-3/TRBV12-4 TGTGCCAGCACTAAGCAGGCGGGTGTGCCTGGCTACACCTTC CASTKQAGVPGYTF
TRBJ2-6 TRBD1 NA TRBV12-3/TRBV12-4 TGTGCCAGCAGCTCCTTCGGACAGGGCTTCTCTGGGGCCAACGTCCTGACTTTC CASSSFGQGFSGANVLTF
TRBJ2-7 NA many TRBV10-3 TGTGCCATCAGCCGGGACAAACTATACGAGCAGTACTTC CAISRDKLYEQYF
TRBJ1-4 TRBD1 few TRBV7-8 TGTGCCAGCAGCAACCAGGGGGCAGGGGAAAAACTGTTTTTT CASSNQGAGEKLFF
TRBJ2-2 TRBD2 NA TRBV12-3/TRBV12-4 TGTGCCAGCAGTTTAAAAGCGGGAGGGGTCGGGGAGCTGTTTTTT CASSLKAGGVGELFF
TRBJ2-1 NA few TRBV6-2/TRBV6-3 TGTGCCAGCAGGCGGATAGCGGTAGGAGGGGTCTACAATGAGCAGTTCTTC CASRRIAVGGVYNEQFF
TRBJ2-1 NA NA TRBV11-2 TGTGCCAGCAGCTTAGGAGGAAACTACAATGAGCAGTTCTTC CASSLGGNYNEQFF
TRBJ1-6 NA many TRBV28 TGTGCCAGCAGTTTGGCAGGGTTGGGTTCACCCCTCCACTTT CASSLAGLGSPLHF
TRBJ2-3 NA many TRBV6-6 TGTGCCAGCAGTTACTCGGCAGGGCTAACAGATACGCAGTATTTT CASSYSAGLTDTQYF
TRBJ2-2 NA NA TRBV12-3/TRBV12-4 TGTGCCAGCAGTTTACGGGGGTCCACCGGGGAGCTGTTTTTT CASSLRGSTGELFF
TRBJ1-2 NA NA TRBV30 TGTGCCTGGAGACAACCAGGGGTTTTTGGCTACACCTTC CAWRQPGVFGYTF
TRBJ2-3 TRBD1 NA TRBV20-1 TGCAGTGCTGGAGGACAGGGGGCCACAGATACGCAGTATTTT CSAGGQGATDTQYF
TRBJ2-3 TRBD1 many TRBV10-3 TGTGCCATCAGTGAGGCAGCCGGGACAGGGGAACCAGATACGCAGTATTTT CAISEAAGTGEPDTQYF
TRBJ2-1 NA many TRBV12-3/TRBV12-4 TGTGCCAGCGCCCGCTGGAGGACCTCGCACAATGAGCAGTTCTTC CASARWRTSHNEQFF
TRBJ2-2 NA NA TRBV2 TGTGCCAGCAGTGAGTCACGCGTTAACACCGGGGAGCTGTTTTTT CASSESRVNTGELFF
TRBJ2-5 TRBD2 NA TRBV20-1 TGCAGTGCTAATAGCGGGACCCAAGAGACCCAGTACTTC CSANSGTQETQYF
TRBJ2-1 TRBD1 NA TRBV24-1 TGTGCCACCAGACAGGGGATGGGCAATGAGCAGTTCTTC CATRQGMGNEQFF
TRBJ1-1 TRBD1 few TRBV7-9 TGTGCCAGCAGCCCGGGACAGGTCTACATGAACACTGAAGCTTTCTTT CASSPGQVYMNTEAFF
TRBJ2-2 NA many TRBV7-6 TGTGCCAGCAGCTCGGGACAGAACACCGGGGAGCTGTTTTTT CASSSGQNTGELFF
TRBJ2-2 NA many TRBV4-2 TGTGCCAGCAGCCAAGTCGGGAAGGTCGGGGAGCTGTTTTTT CASSQVGKVGELFF
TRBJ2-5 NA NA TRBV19 TGTGCCAGTAGCGGAAGCCGGAGTGGGGACCAGTACTTC CASSGSRSGDQYF
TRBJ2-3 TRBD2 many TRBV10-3 TGTGCCATCAGCAGGACTAGCGGGGGGGCCGGCACAGATACGCAGTATTTT CAISRTSGGAGTDTQYF
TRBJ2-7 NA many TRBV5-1 TGCGCCAGCCGGATGAACAGTCCCTCCTACGAGCAGTACTTC CASRMNSPSYEQYF
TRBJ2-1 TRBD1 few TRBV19 TGTGCCAGTAGCCCTCCCCCTGGACAGGGGCTCAATGAGCAGTTCTTC CASSPPPGQGLNEQFF
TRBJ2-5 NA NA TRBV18 TGTGCCAGCTCATCCTGGCACGGCGAGACCCAGTACTTC CASSSWHGETQYF
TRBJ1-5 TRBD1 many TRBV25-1 TGTGCCAGCAGTGAAGGGGGACAGGGGATCCAGCCCCAGCATTTT CASSEGGQGIQPQHF
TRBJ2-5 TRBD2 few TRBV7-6 TGTGCCAGCAGCCCGGGACTAGCGGGAGAGGAGACCCAGTACTTC CASSPGLAGEETQYF
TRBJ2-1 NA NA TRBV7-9 TGTGCCAGCAGCTTAGTCGGCGAGCCCTACAATGAGCAGTTCTTC CASSLVGEPYNEQFF
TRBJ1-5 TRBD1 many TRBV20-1 TGCAGTGCTAGAGAACGACAGGGGGAAACGGGTTGGGGCAATCAGCCCCAGCATTTT CSARERQGETGWGNQPQHF
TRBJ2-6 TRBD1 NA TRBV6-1 TGTGCCAGCAGTGCCCTTACAGGGGCTGGGGCCAACGTCCTGACTTTC CASSALTGAGANVLTF
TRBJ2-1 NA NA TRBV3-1 TGTGCCAGCAGCCCTAATGGGTACAATGAGCAGTTCTTC CASSPNGYNEQFF
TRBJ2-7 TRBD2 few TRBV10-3 TGTGCCATCAGTGAGCCCCAACTAGCGGGGTCTCCGGGAGAGCAGTACTTC CAISEPQLAGSPGEQYF
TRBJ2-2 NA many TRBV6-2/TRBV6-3 TGTGCCAGCAGGGACCCGGGGGCCACCGGGGAGCTGTTTTTT CASRDPGATGELFF
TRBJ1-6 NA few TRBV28 TGTGCCAGCAGTCCCCCTTATAATTCACCCCTCCACTTT CASSPPYNSPLHF
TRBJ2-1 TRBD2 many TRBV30 TGTGCCTGGGATAGCGGGGGTGACAATGAGCAGTTCTTC CAWDSGGDNEQFF
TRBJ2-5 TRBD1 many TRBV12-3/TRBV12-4 TGTGCCAGCACCTCCCGGACAGGGCGAGAGACCCAGTACTTC CASTSRTGRETQYF
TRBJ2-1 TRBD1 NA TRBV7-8 TGTGCCAGCAATCCAGAGGGGGCTAGCTTGGGTGAGCAGTTCTTC CASNPEGASLGEQFF
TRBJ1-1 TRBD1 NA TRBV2 TGTGCCAGCAGTGGAGGGGACAGGGGGAAAACTGAAGCTTTCTTT CASSGGDRGKTEAFF